This TCR beta chain was recovered during a study of T cell repertoires in cytomegalovirus infection. Across the study: Signatures in public TCR beta sequences pointed to both CMV infection and matching HLA type.

V lost 4 bases and J 2 bases, leaving 24 bases between the germline ends. This CDR3 contains 20 residues. Germline values: CDR1 MNHNS, CDR2 SASEGT. TCRdb ran MiXCR on the reads and lists one entry per CDR3 protein. The table includes 300,000 or so distinct CDR3 sequences, about a quarter detected once. Study observations and caveats: Public TCR beta family frequency separated CMV-and-HLA carriers, including in an independent cohort.

About this clonotype: The antigen is unknown.

The J gene is TRBJ1-6, the V gene TRBV6-1, with D perhaps matching TRBD1 (6 bases). The sequenced material came from PBMCs. The receptor was isolated from a human donor in good health (CMV status not recorded). Some clones in this sample may be carry-over from other donors' samples. The CDR3 DNA is TGTGCCAGCAGTGGTCAGACAGGCAGGCGTATATACCCCTATAATTCACCCCTCCACTTT. Its translation: CASSGQTGRRIYPYNSPLHF.